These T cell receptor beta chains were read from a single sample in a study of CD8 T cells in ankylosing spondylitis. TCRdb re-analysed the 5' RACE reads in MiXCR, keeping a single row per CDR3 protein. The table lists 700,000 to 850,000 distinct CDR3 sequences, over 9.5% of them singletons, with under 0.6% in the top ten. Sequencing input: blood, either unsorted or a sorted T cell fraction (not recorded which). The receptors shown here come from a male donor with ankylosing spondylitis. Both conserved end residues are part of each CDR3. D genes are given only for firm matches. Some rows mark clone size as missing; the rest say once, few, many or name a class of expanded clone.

cdr3_aa: CASSLYGAGASGNTIYF
cdr3_nt: TGTGCCAGCAGCTTATACGGGGCAGGTGCCTCTGGAAACACCATATATTTT
clone_size: -
d_call: -
j_call: TRBJ1-3
cdr3_length: 17
v_call: TRBV11-2

cdr3_aa: CASSLRAFGETQYF
cdr3_nt: TGTGCTAGCAGCTTAAGGGCTTTCGGAGAGACCCAGTACTTC
clone_size: -
d_call: -
j_call: TRBJ2-5
cdr3_length: 14
v_call: TRBV7-7

cdr3_aa: CSVGGGAGYEQFF
cdr3_nt: TGCAGCGTTGGCGGGGGAGCAGGCTATGAGCAGTTCTTC
clone_size: many
d_call: TRBD2
j_call: TRBJ2-1
cdr3_length: 13
v_call: TRBV29-1

cdr3_aa: CASSFHPGRRRETQYF
cdr3_nt: TGTGCCAGCAGCTTTCACCCGGGAAGGAGGAGGGAGACCCAGTACTTC
clone_size: few
d_call: -
j_call: TRBJ2-5
cdr3_length: 16
v_call: TRBV7-2

cdr3_aa: CASSSQRPNTEAFF
cdr3_nt: TGCGCCAGCAGCTCCCAGAGGCCGAACACTGAAGCTTTCTTT
clone_size: -
d_call: -
j_call: TRBJ1-1
cdr3_length: 14
v_call: TRBV5-1

cdr3_aa: CASSYTNGPWDEQYF
cdr3_nt: TGTGCCAGCAGTTACACAAACGGGCCGTGGGACGAGCAGTACTTC
clone_size: -
d_call: -
j_call: TRBJ2-7
cdr3_length: 15
v_call: TRBV6-5

cdr3_aa: CSARGVGFRKAFF
cdr3_nt: TGCAGTGCTAGAGGGGTAGGTTTTCGGAAAGCTTTCTTT
clone_size: -
d_call: -
j_call: TRBJ1-1
cdr3_length: 13
v_call: TRBV20-1

cdr3_aa: CASRGLMATNEKLFF
cdr3_nt: TGTGCCAGCAGGGGGTTGATGGCAACTAATGAAAAACTGTTTTTT
clone_size: -
d_call: -
j_call: TRBJ1-4
cdr3_length: 15
v_call: TRBV12-3/TRBV12-4

cdr3_aa: CASSKTRNGPYEQYF
cdr3_nt: TGTGCCAGTAGTAAAACACGAAACGGACCCTACGAGCAGTACTTC
clone_size: -
d_call: -
j_call: TRBJ2-7
cdr3_length: 15
v_call: TRBV19

cdr3_aa: CASGDHYYGYTF
cdr3_nt: TGTGCCAGTGGGGACCACTACTACGGCTACACCTTC
clone_size: -
d_call: -
j_call: TRBJ1-2
cdr3_length: 12
v_call: TRBV6-2/TRBV6-3

cdr3_aa: CASGLVIAGRNNEQFF
cdr3_nt: TGTGCTAGTGGTTTGGTAATTGCGGGGCGGAACAATGAGCAGTTCTTC
clone_size: -
d_call: -
j_call: TRBJ2-1
cdr3_length: 16
v_call: TRBV12-5

cdr3_aa: CASSQTSGTTYEQYF
cdr3_nt: TGCGCCAGCAGCCAGACTAGCGGGACAACCTACGAGCAGTACTTC
clone_size: few
d_call: TRBD2
j_call: TRBJ2-7
cdr3_length: 15
v_call: TRBV4-3

cdr3_aa: CASRWGGPGGETQYF
cdr3_nt: TGTGCCAGCAGATGGGGGGGCCCCGGGGGAGAGACCCAGTACTTC
clone_size: -
d_call: -
j_call: TRBJ2-5
cdr3_length: 15
v_call: TRBV7-2

cdr3_aa: CATSRGGGMNGELFF
cdr3_nt: TGTGCCACCAGCAGGGGCGGAGGGATGAACGGGGAGCTGTTTTTT
clone_size: few
d_call: -
j_call: TRBJ2-2
cdr3_length: 15
v_call: TRBV15

cdr3_aa: CSAPSGGTDTQYF
cdr3_nt: TGCAGTGCCCCTAGCGGGGGCACAGATACGCAGTATTTT
clone_size: -
d_call: TRBD2
j_call: TRBJ2-3
cdr3_length: 13
v_call: TRBV20-1

cdr3_aa: CASSKGRTNNEQFF
cdr3_nt: TGCGCCAGCAGCAAAGGGCGAACTAACAATGAGCAGTTCTTC
clone_size: few
d_call: -
j_call: TRBJ2-1
cdr3_length: 14
v_call: TRBV4-3

cdr3_aa: CAISTGPGGETQYF
cdr3_nt: TGTGCCATCAGTACCGGGCCCGGGGGAGAGACCCAGTACTTC
clone_size: few
d_call: -
j_call: TRBJ2-5
cdr3_length: 14
v_call: TRBV10-3

cdr3_aa: CASSGDRAGTGELFF
cdr3_nt: TGCGCCAGCAGCGGAGACAGGGCGGGCACCGGGGAGCTGTTTTTT
clone_size: few
d_call: TRBD1
j_call: TRBJ2-2
cdr3_length: 15
v_call: TRBV5-1

cdr3_aa: CASSSGQGSNSPLHF
cdr3_nt: TGTGCCAGCTCGTCGGGACAGGGATCTAATTCACCCCTCCACTTT
clone_size: -
d_call: TRBD1
j_call: TRBJ1-6
cdr3_length: 15
v_call: TRBV18

cdr3_aa: CASRRTGRIETQYF
cdr3_nt: TGTGCCAGCAGGCGGACAGGGAGAATAGAGACCCAGTACTTC
clone_size: -
d_call: TRBD1
j_call: TRBJ2-5
cdr3_length: 14
v_call: TRBV6-2/TRBV6-3

cdr3_aa: CASSLVLGWDTEAFF
cdr3_nt: TGTGCCAGCAGCTTGGTTCTGGGGTGGGACACTGAAGCTTTCTTT
clone_size: many
d_call: -
j_call: TRBJ1-1
cdr3_length: 15
v_call: TRBV7-2

cdr3_aa: CASSLETGELFF
cdr3_nt: TGTGCCAGCAGTTTGGAGACCGGGGAGCTGTTTTTT
clone_size: many
d_call: -
j_call: TRBJ2-2
cdr3_length: 12
v_call: TRBV6-1

cdr3_aa: CSARPGLQGNEQFF
cdr3_nt: TGCAGTGCTAGGCCGGGACTCCAGGGCAATGAGCAGTTCTTC
clone_size: few
d_call: -
j_call: TRBJ2-1
cdr3_length: 14
v_call: TRBV20-1

cdr3_aa: CASSQDRVLRGTTEAFF
cdr3_nt: TGTGCCAGCAGCCAAGATCGAGTCTTGCGGGGAACGACTGAAGCTTTCTTT
clone_size: -
d_call: -
j_call: TRBJ1-1
cdr3_length: 17
v_call: TRBV3-1

cdr3_aa: CASSPTRWNTGELFF
cdr3_nt: TGTGCCAGCAGTCCCACCCGATGGAACACCGGGGAGCTGTTTTTT
clone_size: -
d_call: -
j_call: TRBJ2-2
cdr3_length: 15
v_call: TRBV27

cdr3_aa: CASSRRTPISTDTQYF
cdr3_nt: TGTGCCAGCAGCCGACGGACACCGATTAGCACAGATACGCAGTATTTT
clone_size: few
d_call: -
j_call: TRBJ2-3
cdr3_length: 16
v_call: TRBV7-6

cdr3_aa: CATSSEPIGGTDDYEQYF
cdr3_nt: TGTGCCACCAGCAGTGAACCAATTGGGGGGACAGATGACTACGAGCAGTACTTC
clone_size: few
d_call: -
j_call: TRBJ2-7
cdr3_length: 18
v_call: TRBV15